This T cell receptor beta chain was retrieved from a study of cytomegalovirus exposure and HLA in healthy donors. Germline trimming cut 4 bases from V and 5 bases from J; bases unmatched to any gene: 9. The CDR3 runs 16 residues. In germline, CDR1 is SGHNT, CDR2 YYREEE (reference sequence). About this clone: Its cognate antigen is unknown.

Primers for the PCR totalled 60 Vbeta and 13 Jbeta. The method was immunoSEQ multiplex PCR; TCRdb's version includes in-frame clones alone and lacks a portion of them. The data hold more than 150,000 clones, with 75% to 85% observed a single time. The study's findings and limits: It was 150 or so TCR beta chains that were listed as cytomegalovirus-associated. Later analysis identified 15,000 to 20,000 TCR beta sequences associated with HLA alleles, using a false discovery rate threshold of 0.05.

This chain connects TRBV5-4 to TRBJ1-6, with 7 positions matching TRBD1. The receptor comes from a man aged 18 to 30 in good health and CMV-seronegative. The sequenced sample was PBMCs. Here the CDR3 reads CASSAGTTGNNSPLHF. Written as DNA, the CDR3 is TGTGCCAGCAGCGCCGGTACGACAGGGAATAATTCACCCCTCCACTTT.